The 13 T cell receptor beta chains below all came from one sample that was sequenced in a study of cytomegalovirus exposure and HLA in healthy donors. The PCR employed 60 Vbeta primers together with 13 Jbeta primers. Sequencing was performed with immunoSEQ multiplex PCR; in TCRdb, only in-frame clones are kept and a portion is missing. The sample carries 100,000 to 150,000 clones, roughly 78% recorded once. Sequenced sample: PBMCs. The receptor set was obtained from a man between 25 and 39 years old in good health and CMV-seronegative.

V is TRBV28 and J is TRBJ2-7; 7 bases align to TRBD1. Germline values: CDR1 MDHEN, CDR2 SYDVKM. Trimming cost V 7 bases and J 5 bases; bases outside gene matches: 14. The CDR3 runs to 15 residues. CDR3 amino acids: CASTSPNPGQDEQYF. The CDR3 DNA is TGTGCCAGCACCTCTCCCAATCCCGGACAGGACGAGCAGTACTTC.

The chain has TRBV10-3 and TRBJ1-3; D unresolved. V was shortened by 9 bases and J by 0 bases, with 15 bases between the two germline ends. Germline lookup yields CDR1 ENHRY and CDR2 SYGVKD. The CDR3 length is 15 residues. The CDR3 region has the DNA TGTGCCATTACCAACTCCGGGTTCTCTGGAAACACCATATATTTT. It is translated as CAITNSGFSGNTIYF.

The genes are TRBV9 and TRBJ2-7; 8 nucleotides line up with TRBD1. The junction had 5 bases not matched to a gene; V was cut back by 4 bases and J by 2 bases. The CDR3 length is 14 residues. CDR1 is SGDLS and CDR2 is YYNGEE in the germline V gene. CDR3 protein: CASSPRTGPYEQYF. The CDR3 DNA reads as TGTGCCAGCAGCCCCCGGACAGGGCCCTACGAGCAGTACTTC. The full variable domain, its missing parts supplied by reference TRBV9 and TRBJ2-7, is DSGVTQTPKHLITATGQRVTLRCSPRSGDLSVYWYQQSLDQGLQFLIQYYNGEERAKGNILERFSAQQFPDLHSELNLSSLELGDSALYFCASSPRTGPYEQYFGPGTRLTVT.

The chain uses TRBV9 and TRBJ2-7; tentative D call: TRBD1 (6 bases). The CDR3 contains 15 residues. Trimming removed 2 bases from V and 2 bases from J, with 14 bases in between. Per the germline V gene, CDR1 is SGDLS and CDR2 is YYNGEE. Here the CDR3 DNA reads TGTGCCAGCAGCGTTTCAGGACAGAGTACCTACGAGCAGTACTTC. It translates to CASSVSGQSTYEQYF.

This chain connects TRBV2 to TRBJ2-7; 7 bases line up with TRBD1. From germline, CDR1 is SNHLY and CDR2 FYNNEI. CDR3 length: 16 amino acids. Unmatched junction bases numbered 15, after V lost 6 bases and J lost 4 bases. CDR3 sequence (DNA): TGTGCCAGCAGCGAACCTACGGGACAGACCTCTTACGAGCAGTACTTC. Translation: CASSEPTGQTSYEQYF.

V gene TRBV30 combines with J gene TRBJ1-2; D not certain. The CDR3 sequence is 13 residues long. Germline loops: CDR1 GTSNPN, CDR2 SVGIG (reference sequence). The germline V and J ends were trimmed by 0 bases and 6 bases, with 11 bases remaining between them. The CDR3 bases are TGTGCCTGGAGTGTAGCGCTTTGGAATGGCTACACCTTC. Its translation: CAWSVALWNGYTF.

The chain uses TRBV4-2 and TRBJ2-5, with D tentatively TRBD2 (6 bases). TRBJ2-7 explains the end of the DNA better; the J call may be wrong. The CDR3 is made up of 15 amino acids. The germline V gene has CDR1 LGHNA and CDR2 YNFKEQ. CDR3 DNA sequence: TGTGCCAGCAGCCCAGTAGAGAGAGGAGGGTACGAGCAGTACTTC. As protein: CASSPVERGGYEQYF.

This clone was detected a few times. V usage is TRBV29-1 and J usage is TRBJ2-7; 7 bases are shared with TRBD1. This CDR3 is 13 amino acids long. From germline, CDR1 is SQVTM and CDR2 ANQGSEA. V shed 7 bases, J shed 1 base, and the junction held 7 bases outside the gene matches. CDR3 amino acids: CSGKDRASYEQYF. The CDR3 DNA reads TGCAGCGGGAAAGACAGGGCGTCCTACGAGCAGTACTTC.

The V call is TRBV2, the J call TRBJ2-1; no clear D. V was clipped by 7 bases and J by 9 bases, with 10 bases between them. The CDR3 runs to 11 residues. CDR1 is SNHLY, CDR2 FYNNEI, per germline. The CDR3: CASIRDSEQFF. DNA for the CDR3: TGTGCCAGCATTAGAGATAGTGAGCAGTTCTTC. Full variable domain (missing parts from reference TRBV2 and TRBJ2-1): EPEVTQTPSHQVTQMGQEVILRCVPISNHLYFYWYRQILGQKVEFLVSFYNNEISEKSEIFDDQFSVERPDGSNFTLKIRSTKLEDSAMYFCASIRDSEQFFGPGTRLTVL.

The CDR3 DNA reads as TGTGCCAGCACTCCGGGTAGGAGCATGAACACTGAAGCTTTCTTT. Amino acid sequence: CASTPGRSMNTEAFF. The chain combines TRBV28 with TRBJ1-1; no reliable D call. CDR3 length: 15 amino acids. The V gene lost 7 bases and the J gene lost 0 bases, with 15 bases spanning the gap. Germline assignment: CDR1 MDHEN and CDR2 SYDVKM.

V gene TRBV7-9 combines with J gene TRBJ2-1; D possibly corresponds to TRBD1 (5 bases). V was pared by 5 bases and J by 0 bases, with 11 bases between. The CDR3 sequence is 15 residues long. Germline CDR1 reads SEHNR; CDR2 reads FQNEAQ (reference sequence). CDR3 in amino acids: CASSAFDSSYNEQFF. Written as DNA, the CDR3 is TGTGCCAGCAGCGCTTTCGACAGCTCCTACAATGAGCAGTTCTTC.

The chain links TRBV6-5 to TRBJ2-5, with 7 positions matching TRBD1. Matching the DNA end better, TRBJ2-7 makes the J call doubtful. Germline V gene lookup returns CDR1 MNHEY and CDR2 SVGAGI. This CDR3 is built from 15 residues. The CDR3 coding sequence is TGTGCCACCTACTCCGGGACAGAGAGCTCCTACGAGCAGTACTTC. It specifies CATYSGTESSYEQYF.

The V call is TRBV6-1, the J call TRBJ2-5; tentative D call: TRBD1 (6 bases). CDR3 length: 13 amino acids. CDR1 and CDR2 from the germline V gene are MNHNS and SASEGT. The V and J ends lost 8 bases and 5 bases respectively, with 15 bases between them. The CDR3 spells CASLTGPWETQYF. The CDR3 bases are TGTGCCAGCTTGACAGGTCCGTGGGAGACCCAGTACTTC.